This T cell receptor beta chain was found in a study of T cell responses to AZD1222 COVID-19 vaccine. Study-wide findings and caveats: Nearly half of spike-specific TCRs reportedly target unmutated variant regions.

On this clone: The antigen is not known.

This table comes from immunoSEQ multiplex PCR, and its TCRdb copy is limited to in-frame clones, with some not included. Among roughly 140,000 clones, about 91% were seen once, and the ten largest hold around 2.2%. This TCR derives from an adult in good health. The material was peripheral blood, obtained on day 0 of AZD1222 vaccination.

The CDR3 nucleotides read TGTGCCAGCAGCTTGGAACAGGGGGCATTAGGCTACGAGCAGTACTTC. Translated, it gives CASSLEQGALGYEQYF. The chain joins TRBV5-4 to TRBJ2-7; 9 bases map to TRBD1. The germline V gene has CDR1 SGHNT and CDR2 YYREEE (reference sequence). Unmatched junction bases numbered 7, after V lost 0 bases and J lost 3 bases. This CDR3 region has 16 residues. Full variable domain (rest looked up from reference TRBV5-4 and TRBJ2-7): ETGVTQSPTHLIKTRGQQVTLRCSSQSGHNTVSWYQQALGQGPQFIFQYYREEENGRGNFPPRFSGLQFPNYSSELNVNALELDDSALYLCASSLEQGALGYEQYFGPGTRLTVT.